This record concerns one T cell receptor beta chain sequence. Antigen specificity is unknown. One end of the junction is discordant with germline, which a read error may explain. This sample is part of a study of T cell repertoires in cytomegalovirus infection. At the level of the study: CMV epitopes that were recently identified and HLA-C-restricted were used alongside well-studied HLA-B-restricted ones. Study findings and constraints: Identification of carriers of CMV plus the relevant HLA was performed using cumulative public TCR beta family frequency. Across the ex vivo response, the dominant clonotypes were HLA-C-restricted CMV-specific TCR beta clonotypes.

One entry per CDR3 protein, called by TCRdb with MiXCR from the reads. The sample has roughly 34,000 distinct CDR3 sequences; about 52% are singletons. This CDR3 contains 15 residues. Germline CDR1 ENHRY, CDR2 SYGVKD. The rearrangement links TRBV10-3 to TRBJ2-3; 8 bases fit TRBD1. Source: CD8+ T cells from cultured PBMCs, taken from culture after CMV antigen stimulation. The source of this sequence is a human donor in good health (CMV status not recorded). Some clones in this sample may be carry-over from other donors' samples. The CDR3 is CAVSTRQGATDTQYF. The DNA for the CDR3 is TGTGCCGTCAGTACGCGGCAGGGGGCCACAGATACGCAGTATTTT.